This T cell receptor beta chain is from a study of Ad26.COV2.S vaccination and SARS-CoV-2 variants. Study observations and caveats: Responses of spike-specific T cells (both CD8+ and CD4+) reportedly showed substantial breadth after vaccination. Analytic work on TCR breadth and depth might have understated the full extent of total T cell responses. Placebo recipients and vaccine recipients were similar in non-spike TCR breadth.

This clone came up a few times. Its antigen is as yet unknown. Sequencing was performed with immunoSEQ multiplex PCR; in TCRdb, only in-frame clones are kept and a portion is missing. Among roughly 100,000 clones listed, about three quarters were seen once. Sequencing used peripheral blood, obtained after recovery from COVID-19. The sequence was collected from a human donor who had recovered from COVID-19.

The CDR3 spells CASSEASVGLSNTIYF. The CDR3 nucleotides read TGTGCCAGCAGTGAAGCCTCCGTGGGGTTGTCAAACACCATATATTTT. The chain has TRBV2 and TRBJ1-3; D is undetermined. The germline V gene has CDR1 SNHLY and CDR2 FYNNEI. The CDR3 consists of 16 residues. With 0 bases removed from V and 6 bases from J, the gap between germline ends came to 15 bases.